Detailed here is one TCR beta chain. This receptor's antigen is unknown. Per-base qualities were not stored, and no clone one base away is much larger. Each collaborating institution followed its own protocols to collect whole blood in K2EDTA tubes. For TCRbeta analysis, collaborator samples were shipped as frozen whole blood, as isolated PBMCs, or as DNA extracted from either sample type. The data were obtained in a study of blood T cell repertoires in COVID-19 (dated by TCRdb to about 2020). With respect to the entire study: Samples covering the acute and convalescent phases of COVID-19 were provided by collaborators in the United States, Italy and Spain. A freely available public database, intended as a resource for researchers studying the immune response to SARS-CoV-2, is where the repertoires were released. Where available, HLA class I and class II types were taken from metadata supplied by the sample provider and were not determined by assay-based typing. Subjects who had been exposed to COVID-19, were actively infected with it, or had recovered from it provided the deeply sampled blood TCRbeta repertoires that made up the dataset. The samples were drawn from two sources: the first 160 participants of the ongoing ImmuneRACE study, and some 1,300 subjects contributed by 6 global collaborators. Sample metadata almost always included a de-identified subject ID, COVID-19 status, age in years and sex. The material from the prospective study consisted of cDNA or gDNA derived from T cells, B-cell-depleted T cells, or PBMCs.

The immunoSEQ Assay, a bias-controlled multiplex PCR, was used to amplify TCRbeta CDR3 regions from genomic DNA. In the authors' own workflow: Nucleated cell counts per sample were estimated from amplification of reference gene primers within the assay. Sequence reads were collapsed and filtered to measure the absolute abundance of every unique TCRbeta CDR3 rearrangement. For each sample, productive Simpson clonality was calculated as the square root of Simpson's diversity index across productive rearrangements. In TCRdb, the immuneACCESS table is reduced to in-frame sequences with V and J assigned. These tables do not hold every clone; where another copy was compared, an unresolved V gene accounts for under half, and the others remain unexplained. For V, J and clone size, that table is used; D and trimming come from the DNA. This sample is represented by approximately 70,000 clones; more than 70% of them were singletons. Around 1.5% of the sample goes to the ten largest clones.

Sequences LGHDT (CDR1) and YNNKEL (CDR2) are obtained from the germline V gene (reference sequence). The CDR3 runs 13 residues from the cysteine to the phenylalanine. Only the CDR3 portion is preserved as DNA: 39 bases, with reading frame beginning at the first base. The junction shows trimming of 2 bases on V and 12 bases on J, and the gene matches do not reach 4 bases of it. Points the paper makes about the study in general: How much clinical and demographic metadata was included differed by source and by participant, and the metadata was provided uncurated.

Sequencing input: peripheral blood. The receptor was derived from a human donor in a cohort sampled during active COVID-19. This chain joins TRBV3-1 (or the pseudogene TRBV3-2) to TRBJ2-1, with TRBD2 matching 10 junction bases. The CDR3 in this case is CASSQLVAGGQFF. Read as DNA, the sequence is TGTGCCAGCAGCCAACTAGTAGCGGGAGGGCAGTTCTTC.